These T cell receptor beta chains were read from a single sample in a study of cytomegalovirus exposure and HLA in healthy donors. The data were produced by immunoSEQ multiplex PCR, yet TCRdb's version contains in-frame clones alone and is incomplete. The profile covers around 110,000 clones, with around 62% appearing a single time and less than 9.5% taken by the ten largest. The material sequenced was PBMCs. Receptor source: a woman in her thirties or forties in good health and CMV-seropositive. Each CDR3 is given with its conserved first and last residue. Each record gives: J gene, D gene, clone size, V gene, CDR3 DNA, CDR3 protein. A D gene is named only where the DNA matches it firmly. Where a row states a size, it is once, few, many or the class of an expanded clone; other rows omit it.

j_call: TRBJ1-6
d_call: -
clone_size: few
v_call: TRBV7-2
cdr3_nt: TGTGCCAGCAGAGGCCGAAGCGTAGGGGGAGTCAATTCACCCCTCCACTTT
cdr3_aa: CASRGRSVGGVNSPLHF

j_call: TRBJ1-3
d_call: TRBD1
clone_size: -
v_call: TRBV27
cdr3_nt: TGTGCCAGCAGTTCCTCAGGACTCCAGGGGGCAGCTGGAAACACCATATATTTT
cdr3_aa: CASSSSGLQGAAGNTIYF

j_call: TRBJ1-5
d_call: -
clone_size: -
v_call: TRBV10-3
cdr3_nt: TGTGCCATCAGTGAAGGGCAGGGAAGTTGGCCCCAGCATTTT
cdr3_aa: CAISEGQGSWPQHF

j_call: TRBJ1-5
d_call: TRBD1
clone_size: -
v_call: TRBV6-9
cdr3_nt: TGTGCCAGCAGTTATCCTCCGGGACAGGGACATCAGCCCCAGCATTTT
cdr3_aa: CASSYPPGQGHQPQHF

j_call: TRBJ2-3
d_call: TRBD2
clone_size: -
v_call: TRBV7-8
cdr3_nt: TGTGCCAGCAGCTTATTCCCGAATAGCGGGAGAAGGTCTGGTAGCACAGATACGCAGTATTTT
cdr3_aa: CASSLFPNSGRRSGSTDTQYF

j_call: TRBJ2-1
d_call: -
clone_size: few
v_call: TRBV2
cdr3_nt: TGTGCCAGCAGTGAAGGCCCAGGGAGGTACAATGAGCAGTTCTTC
cdr3_aa: CASSEGPGRYNEQFF

j_call: TRBJ1-4
d_call: TRBD1
clone_size: -
v_call: TRBV5-1
cdr3_nt: TGCGCCAGCAGCCAGGGACAGACTAATGAAAAACTGTTTTTT
cdr3_aa: CASSQGQTNEKLFF

j_call: TRBJ2-3
d_call: -
clone_size: -
v_call: TRBV19
cdr3_nt: TGTGCCAGTAGTATATGGACTAGCACAGATACGCAGTATTTT
cdr3_aa: CASSIWTSTDTQYF

j_call: TRBJ1-2
d_call: -
clone_size: -
v_call: TRBV11-2
cdr3_nt: TGTGCCAGCAGCCCCCTACAGGGACCCTATGGCTACACCTTC
cdr3_aa: CASSPLQGPYGYTF

j_call: TRBJ1-4
d_call: -
clone_size: few
v_call: TRBV7-9
cdr3_nt: TGTGCCAGCAGATCTACGAAGGGGCTGGAGAATGAAAAACTGTTTTTT
cdr3_aa: CASRSTKGLENEKLFF

j_call: TRBJ2-2
d_call: -
clone_size: -
v_call: TRBV18
cdr3_nt: TGTGCCAGCTCATCTATAGCCGGGGAGCTGTTTTTT
cdr3_aa: CASSSIAGELFF

j_call: TRBJ1-5
d_call: -
clone_size: -
v_call: TRBV27
cdr3_nt: TGTGCCAGCAGTTTATCTTGGGAGGTAGGCAATCAGCCCCAGCATTTT
cdr3_aa: CASSLSWEVGNQPQHF

j_call: TRBJ2-7
d_call: -
clone_size: -
v_call: TRBV4-3
cdr3_nt: TGCGCCAGCAGCCAACTGCAGGGCGTCTACGAGCAGTACTTC
cdr3_aa: CASSQLQGVYEQYF

j_call: TRBJ2-1
d_call: -
clone_size: -
v_call: TRBV7-3
cdr3_nt: TGTGCCAGCAGCTTAAAGGGGGATGGCTACAATGAGCAGTTCTTC
cdr3_aa: CASSLKGDGYNEQFF

j_call: TRBJ2-2
d_call: -
clone_size: few
v_call: TRBV5-5
cdr3_nt: TGTGCCAGCAGCCCAGGCGAGATCACCGGGGAGCTGTTTTTT
cdr3_aa: CASSPGEITGELFF

j_call: TRBJ2-1
d_call: -
clone_size: -
v_call: TRBV4-3
cdr3_nt: TGCGCCAGCAGCCAAGGCCACTCCGTGAACAATGAGCAGTTCTTC
cdr3_aa: CASSQGHSVNNEQFF

j_call: TRBJ2-7
d_call: TRBD1
clone_size: -
v_call: TRBV27
cdr3_nt: TGTGCCAGCACTAGGGACAGGGAATCCTACGAGCAGTACTTC
cdr3_aa: CASTRDRESYEQYF

j_call: TRBJ1-2
d_call: TRBD1
clone_size: -
v_call: TRBV19
cdr3_nt: TGTGCCAGTAGTGTACGACAGGGGGGCAACTATGGCTACACCTTC
cdr3_aa: CASSVRQGGNYGYTF

j_call: TRBJ1-2
d_call: TRBD1
clone_size: -
v_call: TRBV19
cdr3_nt: TGTGCCAGTAGGGGACAGGGGGCTTCCTATGGCTACACCTTC
cdr3_aa: CASRGQGASYGYTF

j_call: TRBJ2-1
d_call: -
clone_size: -
v_call: TRBV7-2
cdr3_nt: TGTGCCAGCAGCTTAGTTCTCTCGTCGGTCGAGATTTCGTACAATGAGCAGTTCTTC
cdr3_aa: CASSLVLSSVEISYNEQFF

j_call: TRBJ1-3
d_call: TRBD1
clone_size: -
v_call: TRBV4-1
cdr3_nt: TGCGCCAGCAGCCAAGTGAACTATCGGGTGGGACAGAGAAACACCATATATTTT
cdr3_aa: CASSQVNYRVGQRNTIYF

j_call: TRBJ2-7
d_call: TRBD1
clone_size: -
v_call: TRBV27
cdr3_nt: TGTGCCAGCAGTTTAGACGGACAGGGGTCCAGCTCCTACGAGCAGTACTTC
cdr3_aa: CASSLDGQGSSSYEQYF

j_call: TRBJ2-7
d_call: TRBD2
clone_size: -
v_call: TRBV6-5
cdr3_nt: TGTGCCAGCCTTTCGTGGGGGGGGAACTTC
cdr3_aa: CASLSWGGNF

j_call: TRBJ2-4
d_call: TRBD2
clone_size: -
v_call: TRBV5-1
cdr3_nt: TGCGCCAGCAGCTTGTTCCGGGGGGAGTTCGCCAAAAACATTCAGTACTTC
cdr3_aa: CASSLFRGEFAKNIQYF

j_call: TRBJ2-3
d_call: -
clone_size: -
v_call: TRBV14
cdr3_nt: TGTGCCAGCAGCCAAGATCTTGGGGGGAACACAGATACGCAGTATTTT
cdr3_aa: CASSQDLGGNTDTQYF

j_call: TRBJ2-7
d_call: TRBD1
clone_size: -
v_call: TRBV5-1
cdr3_nt: TGCGCCAGCAGCCCCCTGGACAGGAGTTACGAGCAGTACTTC
cdr3_aa: CASSPLDRSYEQYF

j_call: TRBJ1-2
d_call: TRBD1
clone_size: -
v_call: TRBV15
cdr3_nt: TGTGCCACCAGCAGGCCTCCGGGACAGGGCTATGGCTACACCTTC
cdr3_aa: CATSRPPGQGYGYTF

j_call: TRBJ1-1
d_call: -
clone_size: -
v_call: TRBV6-5
cdr3_nt: TGTGCCAGCAGTTACTCCTACGGCGGGGTCCCTGAAGCTTTCTTT
cdr3_aa: CASSYSYGGVPEAFF

j_call: TRBJ2-3
d_call: TRBD2
clone_size: -
v_call: TRBV7-3
cdr3_nt: TGTGCCAGCAGCCGGGGGGGGGCTAGCACAGATACGCAGTATTTT
cdr3_aa: CASSRGGASTDTQYF

j_call: TRBJ2-2
d_call: TRBD1
clone_size: -
v_call: TRBV5-4
cdr3_nt: TGTGCCAGCAGCGGAAAACAGGGGGAGAACACCGGGGAGCTGTTTTTT
cdr3_aa: CASSGKQGENTGELFF

j_call: TRBJ2-7
d_call: TRBD1
clone_size: few
v_call: TRBV5-6
cdr3_nt: TGTGCCAGCAGCTTGGTTGGGGGACAGGGGTACGAGCAGTACTTC
cdr3_aa: CASSLVGGQGYEQYF

j_call: TRBJ1-2
d_call: -
clone_size: few
v_call: TRBV7-9
cdr3_nt: TGTGCCAGCAGCCGAATTAAGCTGGGAGTTGGCTACACCTTC
cdr3_aa: CASSRIKLGVGYTF

j_call: TRBJ2-7
d_call: -
clone_size: -
v_call: TRBV6-1
cdr3_nt: TGTGCCAGCAGTGTACTAAAGGACACTACCTACGAGCAGTACTTC
cdr3_aa: CASSVLKDTTYEQYF

j_call: TRBJ1-2
d_call: TRBD1
clone_size: -
v_call: TRBV11-2
cdr3_nt: TGTGCCAGCAGCTTAAGAGATTGGACAGGGAAAGGCTACACCTTC
cdr3_aa: CASSLRDWTGKGYTF

j_call: TRBJ2-5
d_call: TRBD1
clone_size: few
v_call: TRBV7-9
cdr3_nt: TGTGCCAGCAGCTTGGGCGACAGGGCCGTTTACCAAGAGACCCAGTACTTC
cdr3_aa: CASSLGDRAVYQETQYF

j_call: TRBJ2-7
d_call: -
clone_size: -
v_call: TRBV9
cdr3_nt: TGTGCCAGCAGCGGCCCCGGACAGTACAACGAGCAGTACTTC
cdr3_aa: CASSGPGQYNEQYF

j_call: TRBJ2-1
d_call: TRBD2
clone_size: few
v_call: TRBV7-9
cdr3_nt: TGTGCCAGCAGCCCGAAGGTCCGGACTAGCGGGCCTCGCCATGAGCAGTTCTTC
cdr3_aa: CASSPKVRTSGPRHEQFF

j_call: TRBJ1-1
d_call: TRBD1
clone_size: -
v_call: TRBV5-4
cdr3_nt: TGTGCCAGCAGCCCGGGACAGGAACCCCCTGAAGCTTTCTTT
cdr3_aa: CASSPGQEPPEAFF

j_call: TRBJ2-1
d_call: -
clone_size: -
v_call: TRBV7-3
cdr3_nt: TGTGCCAGCAGCCTGGAGGGCCCGCTGTTCTTC
cdr3_aa: CASSLEGPLFF

j_call: TRBJ2-7
d_call: -
clone_size: -
v_call: TRBV19
cdr3_nt: TGTGCCAGCTCCCCCTCGTCCAGGGAAGAGCAGTACTTC
cdr3_aa: CASSPSSREEQYF

j_call: TRBJ1-1
d_call: TRBD1
clone_size: -
v_call: TRBV6-5
cdr3_nt: TGTGCCAGCAGGGGGGACAGGGGGCCCCGCGAGGAAGCTTTCTTT
cdr3_aa: CASRGDRGPREEAFF

j_call: TRBJ1-2
d_call: -
clone_size: -
v_call: TRBV28
cdr3_nt: TGTGCCAGCAGTTTTGGAGACAGACCTAACTATGGCTACACCTTC
cdr3_aa: CASSFGDRPNYGYTF

j_call: TRBJ2-3
d_call: TRBD2
clone_size: few
v_call: TRBV4-1
cdr3_nt: TGCGCCAGCAGCCAAGATCTCGGGACTAGCTTCTATACGCAGTATTTT
cdr3_aa: CASSQDLGTSFYTQYF

j_call: TRBJ1-1
d_call: TRBD1
clone_size: -
v_call: TRBV6-5
cdr3_nt: TGTGCCAGCAGTACGCAGGGGGTCAGGAACACTGAAGCTTTCTTT
cdr3_aa: CASSTQGVRNTEAFF

j_call: TRBJ1-4
d_call: -
clone_size: -
v_call: TRBV6-1
cdr3_nt: TGTGCCAGCAGAACCGCAGCAACTAATGAAAAACTGTTTTTT
cdr3_aa: CASRTAATNEKLFF

j_call: TRBJ2-7
d_call: TRBD2
clone_size: few
v_call: TRBV7-2
cdr3_nt: TGTGCCAGCAGCTTAGAGCGGGAGGTAACCTACGAGCAGTACTTC
cdr3_aa: CASSLEREVTYEQYF

j_call: TRBJ2-7
d_call: TRBD1
clone_size: -
v_call: TRBV30
cdr3_nt: TGTGCCTGGAGGGTTGGACAGGCCACCTACGAGCAGTACTTC
cdr3_aa: CAWRVGQATYEQYF

j_call: TRBJ2-1
d_call: TRBD2
clone_size: -
v_call: TRBV5-6
cdr3_nt: TGTGCCAGCAGCTTCCCGCTAGCGGGGGTACGGGGCTCCTACAATGAGCAGTTCTTC
cdr3_aa: CASSFPLAGVRGSYNEQFF